Below, 25 T cell receptor beta chains from the same sample are listed, as sequenced in a study of blood T cell repertoires in COVID-19 (dated by TCRdb to 2020 to 2021). The library came from the immunoSEQ multiplex PCR assay. TCRdb holds this immuneACCESS table with in-frame rearrangements only. Some clones are missing; in checked studies, unresolved V genes explain under half, and the rest has no known cause. The sample has some 150,000 clones on record, approximately 80% of them singletons. The ten largest account for about an eighth of the sample. Sequencing was carried out using peripheral blood. Receptor source: a man aged 60 to 69 with active or convalescent COVID-19.

The J gene is TRBJ2-7, the V gene TRBV23-1, with D perhaps TRBD1 (9 bases). TRBV23-1 is an ORF, with its function uncertain. Trimming shortened V by 7 bases and J by 4 bases, and 26 bases separated the two germline ends. This CDR3 has 17 residues. This CDR3 is CASTPGQGATSVYEQYF. The DNA for the CDR3 is TGCGCCAGCACTCCGGGACAGGGTGCGACTAGCGTATACGAGCAGTACTTC.

This chain connects TRBV4-3 to TRBJ2-3; 12 bases align to TRBD2. Germline V gene sequence: CDR1 LGHNA, CDR2 YSLEER. The CDR3 contains 18 residues. V shed 1 base and J 5 bases; nucleotides not matched to a gene: 10. CDR3 in amino acids: CASSQGPWTSGEVDTQYF. The CDR3 DNA reads TGCGCCAGCAGCCAAGGTCCCTGGACTAGCGGGGAAGTAGATACGCAGTATTTT.

This chain joins TRBV7-8 and TRBJ2-3; the D is unclear. The CDR3 has 16 amino acids. Per germline, CDR1 SGHVS and CDR2 FQNEAQ. V was shortened by 0 bases and J by 0 bases, with 10 bases between the two germline ends. The CDR3 region is CASSLARHKSTDTQYF. CDR3 nucleotides: TGTGCCAGCAGCTTAGCGCGGCACAAAAGCACAGATACGCAGTATTTT.

The chain has TRBV6-2 or TRBV6-3 and TRBJ2-2; 11 bases fit TRBD2. The germline V gene encodes CDR1 MNHEY and CDR2 SVGEGT. J was trimmed by 0 bases and V by 6 bases; bases with no gene match: 3. CDR3 length: 16 residues. CDR3 in DNA: TGTGCCAGCAGCTTAGCGGGAGGGCCGAACACCGGGGAGCTGTTTTTT. Its translation is CASSLAGGPNTGELFF.

The chain employs TRBV2 and TRBJ1-2, with D perhaps matching TRBD1 (6 bases). V was pared by 4 bases and J by 8 bases, with 17 bases between. The CDR3 runs to 14 residues. Germline V gives CDR1 SNHLY, CDR2 FYNNEI. The CDR3 loop reads CASSGDRRDGGYTF. CDR3 nucleotide sequence: TGTGCCAGCAGTGGAGACAGGAGAGATGGCGGCTACACCTTC. The entire variable domain, with the rest obtained from reference TRBV2 and TRBJ1-2, is as follows: EPEVTQTPSHQVTQMGQEVILRCVPISNHLYFYWYRQILGQKVEFLVSFYNNEISEKSEIFDDQFSVERPDGSNFTLKIRSTKLEDSAMYFCASSGDRRDGGYTFGSGTRLTVV.

This clone was picked up a small number of times. The chain recombines TRBV5-1 with TRBJ1-2, with 7 bases lining up with TRBD1. This CDR3 contains 16 residues. V trimming: 0 bases; J trimming: 5 bases; junction bases outside the gene matches: 10. Germline assignment: CDR1 SGHRS and CDR2 YFSETQ. CDR3 region: CASSLAPGQRIYGYTF. CDR3 coding DNA: TGCGCCAGCAGCTTGGCCCCGGGACAGCGAATTTATGGCTACACCTTC. Variable domain in full (rest from reference TRBV5-1 and TRBJ1-2): KAGVTQTPRYLIKTRGQQVTLSCSPISGHRSVSWYQQTPGQGLQFLFEYFSETQRNKGNFPGRFSGRQFSNSRSEMNVSTLELGDSALYLCASSLAPGQRIYGYTFGSGTRLTVV.

This chain links TRBV7-2 with TRBJ2-1; a possible D gene is TRBD2 (7 bases). CDR3 length: 14 amino acids. Germline assignment: CDR1 SGHTA and CDR2 FQGNSA. V was trimmed by 1 base and J by 8 bases, leaving 12 bases between them. This chain's CDR3 is CASSLEGGAHEQFF. The CDR3 DNA reads as TGTGCCAGCAGCTTAGAGGGGGGGGCGCATGAGCAGTTCTTC. The whole variable domain, remainder taken from reference TRBV7-2 and TRBJ2-1, is GAGVSQSPSNKVTEKGKDVELRCDPISGHTALYWYRQSLGQGLEFLIYFQGNSAPDKSGLPSDRFSAERTGGSVSTLTIQRTQQEDSAVYLCASSLEGGAHEQFFGPGTRLTVL.

The J gene is TRBJ1-1, the V gene TRBV28; no clear D. CDR3 length: 13 residues. Between the trimmed V and J ends, which lost 5 bases and 1 base, there was a span of 8 bases. CDR1 and CDR2 (germline): MDHEN, SYDVKM. This CDR3 reads CASSELTNTEAFF. DNA for the CDR3: TGTGCCAGCAGTGAGTTAACGAACACTGAAGCTTTCTTT. Full variable domain (missing parts from reference TRBV28 and TRBJ1-1): DVKVTQSSRYLVKRTGEKVFLECVQDMDHENMFWYRQDPGLGLRLIYFSYDVKMKEKGDIPEGYSVSREKKERFSLILESASTNQTSMYLCASSELTNTEAFFGQGTRLTVV.

CDR3 protein: CASSVAGASETQYF. Here the CDR3 DNA reads TGTGCCAGCAGCGTAGCGGGAGCATCCGAGACCCAGTACTTC. This chain joins TRBV9 and TRBJ2-5; TRBD2 might be the D (6 bases). Trimming removed 0 bases from V and 5 bases from J, with 11 bases in between. The germline V gene has CDR1 SGDLS and CDR2 YYNGEE. This CDR3 is 14 amino acids long. The full variable domain, its missing parts supplied by reference TRBV9 and TRBJ2-5, is DSGVTQTPKHLITATGQRVTLRCSPRSGDLSVYWYQQSLDQGLQFLIQYYNGEERAKGNILERFSAQQFPDLHSELNLSSLELGDSALYFCASSVAGASETQYFGPGTRLLVL.

V gene TRBV5-6 combines with J gene TRBJ2-1; tentatively, D is TRBD2 (6 bases). This CDR3 region has 17 residues. The V gene's germline CDR1 is SGHDT and CDR2 YYEEEE. Trimming stripped 0 bases from V and 5 bases from J, with 18 bases between. CDR3 sequence (DNA): TGTGCCAGCAGCTTGGCCGTCCGGGAGCAAGGGGACAATGAGCAGTTCTTC. It specifies CASSLAVREQGDNEQFF.

The J gene is TRBJ1-2, the V gene TRBV29-1; tentatively, D is TRBD1 (5 bases). There are 13 residues in the CDR3. The germline V and J ends were trimmed by 7 bases and 1 base, with 13 bases remaining between them. CDR1 and CDR2 from the germline V gene are SQVTM and ANQGSEA. The CDR3: CSAMTAFNYGYTF. The CDR3 DNA reads TGCAGCGCTATGACAGCCTTTAACTATGGCTACACCTTC.

This chain joins TRBV5-6 and TRBJ1-6; 7 bases are shared with TRBD1. This CDR3 contains 16 residues. Trimming at V came to 4 bases and at J to 6 bases, leaving 10 bases not matched to a gene. CDR1 is SGHDT and CDR2 is YYEEEE in the germline V gene. CDR3 residues: CASSIWDSLANSPLHF. The CDR3 DNA sequence: TGTGCCAGCAGCATATGGGACAGTCTCGCTAATTCACCCCTCCACTTT.

The gene calls are TRBV3-1 (or the pseudogene TRBV3-2) and TRBJ2-5; a possible D gene is TRBD2 (5 bases). This CDR3 has 14 residues. The V gene lost 8 bases and the J gene lost 2 bases, with 15 bases spanning the gap. The germline CDR1 and CDR2 sequences are LGHDT and YNNKEL (reference sequence). CDR3 in DNA: TGTGCCAGCCGGGGTGATGGCAAGCAAGAGACCCAGTACTTC. Translating it yields CASRGDGKQETQYF.

This clone was seen only a few times. The chain combines TRBV11-1 with TRBJ1-1; 8 bases fit TRBD1. Germline V gene sequence: CDR1 SGHAT, CDR2 FQDESV (reference sequence). CDR3 length: 14 amino acids. V gave up 4 bases and J gave up 4 bases; unmatched junction bases: 5. CDR3 protein: CASSSYRGGTEAFF. As DNA, the CDR3 is TGTGCCAGCAGCTCCTACAGGGGGGGCACTGAAGCTTTCTTT.

The genes are TRBV7-9 and TRBJ1-4; 7 nucleotides agree with TRBD1. The CDR3 totals 15 residues. V was pared by 6 bases and J by 3 bases, with 7 bases of the junction left unmatched. Germline V gene lookup returns CDR1 SEHNR and CDR2 FQNEAQ (reference sequence). The CDR3 region is CASRSTGEANEKLFF. The CDR3 nucleotides read TGTGCCAGCAGGTCCACAGGGGAAGCTAATGAAAAACTGTTTTTT.

The genes are TRBV14 and TRBJ2-1; 9 bases are shared with TRBD2. Germline V CDR1 and CDR2: SGHDN, FVKESK. The CDR3 loop spans 13 amino acids. V was pared by 5 bases and J by 8 bases, with 4 bases of the junction left unmatched. CDR3 sequence (DNA): TGTGCCAGCAGCATGACTAGCGGACATGAGCAGTTCTTC. Translating it yields CASSMTSGHEQFF.

This clone showed up just once. The chain recombines TRBV29-1 with TRBJ2-5; 12 bases line up with TRBD2. The CDR3 sequence is 11 residues long. CDR1 SQVTM and CDR2 ANQGSEA come from the germline V gene. V was clipped by 7 bases and J by 9 bases; unmatched bases: 3. The CDR3 spells CSASGRVSQYF. The CDR3 DNA reads as TGCAGCGCTAGCGGGAGGGTGTCCCAGTACTTC. Variable domain in full (rest from reference TRBV29-1 and TRBJ2-5): SAVISQKPSRDICQRGTSLTIQCQVDSQVTMMFWYRQQPGQSLTLIATANQGSEATYESGFVIDKFPISRPNLTFSTLTVSNMSPEDSSIYLCSASGRVSQYFGPGTRLLVL.

The chain is built from TRBV14 and TRBJ2-2; the D gene is possibly TRBD1 (5 bases). V shed 4 bases and J shed 7 bases, with 13 bases lying between them. This CDR3 spans 14 amino acids. Germline assignment: CDR1 SGHDN and CDR2 FVKESK. CDR3 residues: CASSLGRQGGELFF. DNA for the CDR3: TGTGCCAGCAGCCTGGGCCGGCAGGGCGGGGAGCTGTTTTTT.

The chain joins TRBV6-2 or TRBV6-3 to TRBJ2-7, with 8 positions matching TRBD2. Germline-derived CDR1 and CDR2 are MNHEY and SVGEGT. The V segment lost 2 bases and the J segment 0 bases; nucleotides outside the gene matches: 6. The CDR3 length is 16 residues. The CDR3 loop reads CASSYSLAGSSYEQYF. CDR3 sequence (DNA): TGTGCCAGCAGTTACAGCTTAGCGGGAAGCTCCTACGAGCAGTACTTC.

The chain joins TRBV28 to TRBJ2-1; 9 bases line up with TRBD1. The CDR3 is 15 amino acids. Trimming cost V 2 bases and J 6 bases; bases outside gene matches: 5. Germline CDR1 and CDR2: MDHEN and SYDVKM. Written as DNA, the CDR3 is TGTGCCAGCAGTTTAGGGACAGGGCTATTCAATGAGCAGTTCTTC. Its translation: CASSLGTGLFNEQFF.

The gene calls are TRBV28 and TRBJ1-2, with unresolved D. The CDR3 has 13 amino acids. With 5 bases removed from V and 7 bases from J, the gap between germline ends came to 14 bases. CDR1 is MDHEN, CDR2 SYDVKM, per germline. The CDR3 spells CASSVEREGGYTF. The CDR3 bases are TGTGCCAGCAGTGTCGAGAGGGAGGGTGGCTACACCTTC.

In its sample, this clone was seen once. The chain is built from TRBV6-5 and TRBJ1-1; D is ambiguous. V gave up 8 bases and J gave up 4 bases, with 11 bases separating them. The CDR3 covers 12 residues. Per the germline V gene, CDR1 is MNHEY and CDR2 is SVGAGI. Written as DNA, the CDR3 is TGTGCCAGCGGATGGGGAGGCACTGAAGCTTTCTTT. Residues: CASGWGGTEAFF.

The J gene is TRBJ1-5, the V gene TRBV27; 8 bases are shared with TRBD1. The CDR3 consists of 19 residues. Looked up from germline, CDR1 is MNHEY and CDR2 is SMNVEV (reference sequence). The V segment lost 5 bases and the J segment 0 bases; nucleotides outside the gene matches: 15. DNA for the CDR3: TGTGCCAGCAGTCGCCCCAGGACAGGGCGAATGTATAGCAATCAGCCCCAGCATTTT. Residues: CASSRPRTGRMYSNQPQHF.

The CDR3, as DNA: TGCGCCAGCAGCCAAGACCCGACAGGCAACTATGGCTACACCTTC. This encodes CASSQDPTGNYGYTF. The rearrangement joins TRBV4-1 to TRBJ1-2, with D perhaps matching TRBD1 (6 bases). With 0 bases removed from V and 2 bases from J, the gap between germline ends came to 10 bases. Germline lookup yields CDR1 MGHRA and CDR2 YSYEKL. This CDR3 contains 15 residues.

J is TRBJ1-1 and V is TRBV5-1; 10 bases are a match to TRBD1. Germline V gene lookup returns CDR1 SGHRS and CDR2 YFSETQ. This CDR3 has 15 residues. V shed 5 bases, J shed 7 bases, and the junction held 11 bases outside the gene matches. The CDR3 spells CASRRDGTGADEAFF. For the CDR3, the DNA is TGCGCCAGCAGGAGGGACGGGACAGGGGCCGATGAAGCTTTCTTT.